This record covers a single T cell receptor beta chain. Terminally differentiated effector memory CD45RA+ cells were left out of the naive CD8 fraction, which was CD45RO-negative and positively selected for CCR7. Only in-frame clones appear in the TCRdb table, and some are missing; sequencing was by immunoSEQ multiplex PCR. The data contain about 2.1 million clones, roughly 91% of them singletons. The data were taken from a study of shared clonotypes between healthy human individuals. Trimming pared 5 bases from V and 2 bases from J, leaving 7 bases between. CDR3 length equals 11 residues. Germline V gene data show CDR1 as GTSNPN and CDR2 as SVGIG (reference sequence).

The gene calls are TRBV30 and TRBJ2-7, with D perhaps TRBD2 (5 bases). This sequence was found in a man younger than 30 in good health. Some clones in this sample may be carry-over from other donors' samples. The sequenced sample was naive CD8+ T cells from PBMCs. The CDR3 is CAWGGPYEQYF. CDR3 DNA: TGTGCCTGGGGCGGGCCCTACGAGCAGTACTTC.